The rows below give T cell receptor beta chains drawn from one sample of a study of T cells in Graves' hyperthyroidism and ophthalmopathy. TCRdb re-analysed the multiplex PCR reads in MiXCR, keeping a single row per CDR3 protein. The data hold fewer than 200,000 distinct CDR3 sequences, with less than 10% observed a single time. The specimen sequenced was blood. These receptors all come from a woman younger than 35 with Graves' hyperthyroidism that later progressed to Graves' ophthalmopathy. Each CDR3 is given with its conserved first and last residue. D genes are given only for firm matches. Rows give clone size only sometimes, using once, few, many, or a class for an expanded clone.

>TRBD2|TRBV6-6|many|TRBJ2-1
TGTGCCAGCAGTTACTTGACTAGCGGGAGGGCCCCCTCCTACAATGAGCAGTTCTTC
CASSYLTSGRAPSYNEQFF
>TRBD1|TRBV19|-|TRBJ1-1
TGTGCCAGTACAGACAGGGTAATTTCGGACACTGAAGCTTTCTTT
CASTDRVISDTEAFF
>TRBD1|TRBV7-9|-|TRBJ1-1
TGTGCCAGCAGCTTAGTTACAGGGGCGTTGTCGACTGAAGCTTTCTTT
CASSLVTGALSTEAFF
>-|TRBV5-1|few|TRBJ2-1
TGCGCCAGCAGCTTGCTTAGCAGGAGAAACAATGAGCAGTTCTTC
CASSLLSRRNNEQFF
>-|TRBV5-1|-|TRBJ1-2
TGCGCCAGCAGCTCGACGGATAACGTCCTGGGGGGCTACACCTTC
CASSSTDNVLGGYTF
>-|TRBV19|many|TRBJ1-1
TGTGCCAGTACTAACATTGGGACCACTGAAGCTTTCTTT
CASTNIGTTEAFF
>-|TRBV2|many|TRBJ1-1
TGTGCCAGCAGTCGGGAAAGTAACACTGAAGCTTTCTTT
CASSRESNTEAFF
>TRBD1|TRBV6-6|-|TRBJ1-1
TGTGCCAGCAGTTACTACGGGACAGGGGGGGAGAGGACTGAAGCTTTCTTT
CASSYYGTGGERTEAFF
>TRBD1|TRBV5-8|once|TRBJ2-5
TGTGCCAGCAGCAAGGGACAGGGTGCGGGGGAGACCCAGTACTTC
CASSKGQGAGETQYF
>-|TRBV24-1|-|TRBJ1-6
TGTGCCACCAGTGATAGAAACAGGTCCCCTAATTCACCCCTCCACTTT
CATSDRNRSPNSPLHF
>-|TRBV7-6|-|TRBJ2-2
TGTGCCAGCAGCTCAGTTAAGACCAGGGAGCTGTTTTTT
CASSSVKTRELFF
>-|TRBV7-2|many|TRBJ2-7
TGTGCCAGCAGCCCAACGACAGTATATTCCTACGAGCAGTACTTC
CASSPTTVYSYEQYF
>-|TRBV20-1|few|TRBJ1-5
TGCAGTGCTAGATCGGGGAATAGCAATCAGCCCCAGCATTTT
CSARSGNSNQPQHF
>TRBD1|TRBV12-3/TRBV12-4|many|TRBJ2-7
TGTGCCAGCAGCACAACAGGGGGCGACCCCTACGAGCAGTACTTC
CASSTTGGDPYEQYF
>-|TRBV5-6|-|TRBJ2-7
TGTGCCAGCAGCGCTATCAGGGCCATAACCTACGAGCAGTACTTC
CASSAIRAITYEQYF
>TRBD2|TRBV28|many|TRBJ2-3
TGTGCCAGCAGACTAGCGGGAGGGCGAGATACGCAGTATTTT
CASRLAGGRDTQYF
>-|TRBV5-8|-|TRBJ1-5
TGTGCCAGCACGAAGGATTGGAGCAATCAGCCCCAGCATTTT
CASTKDWSNQPQHF
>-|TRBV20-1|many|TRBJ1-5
TGCAGTGCTACCACCGGGGAGCAGCATTTT
CSATTGEQHF
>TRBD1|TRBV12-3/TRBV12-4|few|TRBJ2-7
TGTGCCAGCAGTTCCACAGGGGGCAGATCCTACGAGCAGTACTTC
CASSSTGGRSYEQYF
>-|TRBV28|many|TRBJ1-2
TGTGCCAGCAGTTTGTCCGGAACCTATGGCTACACCTTC
CASSLSGTYGYTF
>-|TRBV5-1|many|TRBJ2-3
TGCGCCAGCAGAACTCACGGGATGTCTAGCACAGATACGCAGTATTTT
CASRTHGMSSTDTQYF
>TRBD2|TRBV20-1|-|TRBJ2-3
TGCAGTGCTCTTGGGACTAGTCTAAGCACAGATACGCAGTATTTT
CSALGTSLSTDTQYF
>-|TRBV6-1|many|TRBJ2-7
TGTGCCAGCCAAAAAGGGTCAGACAGCTCTTACGAGCAGTACTTC
CASQKGSDSSYEQYF
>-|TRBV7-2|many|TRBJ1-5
TGTGCCAGCAGCCGCGGCGGGGGGGATCAGCCCCAGCATTTT
CASSRGGGDQPQHF
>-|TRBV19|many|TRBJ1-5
TGTGCCAGTAGTGGCCGACAGACCCGCAATCAGCCCCAGCATTTT
CASSGRQTRNQPQHF
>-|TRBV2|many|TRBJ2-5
TGTGCCAGCAACGTTTTGGGGCTCCGGGAGACCCAGTACTTC
CASNVLGLRETQYF
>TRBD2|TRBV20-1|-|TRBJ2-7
TGCAGTGCTAGAGGACATCCAGCGGGAGTGGCCTGGGAGCAGTACTTC
CSARGHPAGVAWEQYF
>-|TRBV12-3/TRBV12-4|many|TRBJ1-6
TGTGCCAGCAGTTCGGCAGGGAGCTCCTATAATTCACCCCTCCACTTT
CASSSAGSSYNSPLHF
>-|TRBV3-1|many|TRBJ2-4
TGTGCCAGCAGCCAGACCGGCAAAAACATTCAGTACTTC
CASSQTGKNIQYF
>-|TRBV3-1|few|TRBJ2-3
TGTGCCAGCAGCCTTTTTCTTGCGGAGACAGTTCGCTTCACAGATACGCAGTATTTT
CASSLFLAETVRFTDTQYF
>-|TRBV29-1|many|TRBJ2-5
TGCAGCGTTTTCGGCCTAGGGCCCCAAGAGACCCAGTACTTC
CSVFGLGPQETQYF
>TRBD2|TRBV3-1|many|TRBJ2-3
TGTGCCAGCAGCGGGACTAGCGGCACAGATACGCAGTATTTT
CASSGTSGTDTQYF
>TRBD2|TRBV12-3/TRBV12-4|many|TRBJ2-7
TGTGCCAGCGGGGGACTAGCGGGTGGGTCCTACGAGCAGTACTTC
CASGGLAGGSYEQYF
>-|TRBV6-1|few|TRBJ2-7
TGTGCCAGCAGTGAAGAAGGGTGGTCCTACGAGCAGTACTTC
CASSEEGWSYEQYF
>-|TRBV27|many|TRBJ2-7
TGTGCCAGCAGTCTTCGTTCGAGCTCCTACGAGCAGTACTTC
CASSLRSSSYEQYF
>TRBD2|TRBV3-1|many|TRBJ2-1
TGTGCCAGCAGCCAAGATGGGGGACTAGTGCGTGAGCAGTTCTTC
CASSQDGGLVREQFF
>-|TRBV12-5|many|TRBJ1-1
TGTGCTAGTGGTCCCCCGGGACAAGGGAACACTGAAGCTTTCTTT
CASGPPGQGNTEAFF
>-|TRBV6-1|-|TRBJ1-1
TGTGCCAGCAGTGCCCCTCCAGCTATGAACACTGAAGCTTTCTTT
CASSAPPAMNTEAFF
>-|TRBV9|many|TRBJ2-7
TGTGCCAGCAGCGTAGGAGGAGGCGCTGGCTACGAGCAGTACTTC
CASSVGGGAGYEQYF
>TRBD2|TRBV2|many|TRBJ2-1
TGTGCCAGCAAACTAGCGGAGGGGACCTACAATGAGCAGTTCTTC
CASKLAEGTYNEQFF
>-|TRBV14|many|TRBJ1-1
TGTGCCAGCAGCCGCTTGGGCAGCTCCGATCTCGAAGCTTTCTTT
CASSRLGSSDLEAFF
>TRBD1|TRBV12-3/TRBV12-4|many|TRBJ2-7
TGTGCCAGCAGTTTTGGTGGGACAGGGGGCTCCGAGCAGTACTTC
CASSFGGTGGSEQYF
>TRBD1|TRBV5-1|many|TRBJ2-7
TGCGCCAGCAGCTGGGGACAGGGATCGGGCACCTACGAGCAGTACTTC
CASSWGQGSGTYEQYF
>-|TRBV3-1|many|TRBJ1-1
TGTGCCAGCAGCCCCCTCGAGAACACTGAAGCTTTCTTT
CASSPLENTEAFF
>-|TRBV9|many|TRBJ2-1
TGTGCCAGCAGCGAGGAGGGACGACCGGTGGGTGAGCAGTTCTTC
CASSEEGRPVGEQFF
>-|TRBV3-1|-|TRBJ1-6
TGTGCCAGCAGCCAAGAGTCGGCAGGCAATTCACCCCTCCACTTT
CASSQESAGNSPLHF
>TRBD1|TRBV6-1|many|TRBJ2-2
TGTGCCAGCAGACATAACAGGGGCTTGAACACCGGGGAGCTGTTTTTT
CASRHNRGLNTGELFF
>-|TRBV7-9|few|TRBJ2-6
TGTGCCAGCAGCTTCAGGGGCCTCTCTGGGGCCAACGTCCTGACTTTC
CASSFRGLSGANVLTF
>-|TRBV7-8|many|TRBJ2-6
TGTGCCAGCAGCCCGCAACGCTCTGGGGCCAACGTCCTGACTTTC
CASSPQRSGANVLTF
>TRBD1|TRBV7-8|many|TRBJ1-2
TGTGCCAGCAGCTTAGCGAGAGTAGCGTTGTGGGACAGCTATAACTATGGCTACACCTTC
CASSLARVALWDSYNYGYTF
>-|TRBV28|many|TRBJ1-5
TGTGCCAGCAGTTCCGGAACACCTGGGTATAGCAATCAGCCCCAGCATTTT
CASSSGTPGYSNQPQHF
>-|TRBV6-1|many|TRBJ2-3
TGTGCCAGCAGTCCTCAGGGCAGAGGCACAGATACGCAGTATTTT
CASSPQGRGTDTQYF
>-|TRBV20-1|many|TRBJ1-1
TGCAGTGCTAGCAGAGTGCCACAGAACACTGAAGCTTTCTTT
CSASRVPQNTEAFF
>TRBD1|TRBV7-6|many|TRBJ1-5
TGTGCCAGCAGCTTAGTTCAGGGGGCCGCCGGCAATCAGCCCCAGCATTTT
CASSLVQGAAGNQPQHF
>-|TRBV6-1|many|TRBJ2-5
TGTGCCAGCCACCGATTAAAGGGGGAGACCCAGTACTTC
CASHRLKGETQYF
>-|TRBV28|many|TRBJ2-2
TGTGCCAGCAGTTTATCGGGCGGCGGGGAGCTGTTTTTT
CASSLSGGGELFF
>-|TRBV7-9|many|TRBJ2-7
TGTGCCAGCAGCCCCCAACGGGGCCACTCCTACGAGCAGTACTTC
CASSPQRGHSYEQYF